Each of the 13 T cell receptor beta chains below was sequenced from the same sample in a study of T cell clonality in common variable immunodeficiency. Study-level points and caveats: In common variable immunodeficiency, TCR beta chains reportedly carried fewer deletions and N-nucleotide insertions.

Assay: immunoSEQ multiplex PCR; the TCRdb copy retains only in-frame clones and omits some. Listed for the sample are about 19,000 clones, none seen a single time. Their antigens are not known. Source material: peripheral blood mononuclear cells. The source of these receptors is a human donor with common variable immunodeficiency.

The sequenced part of the CDR3 DNA is TGTGCCATCCTCCAGGGGGCGGGAGGGACC. Translating it yields CAILQGAGGT. The full CDR3 protein reads CAILQGAGGTQYF. The V and J genes are TRBV7-9 and TRBJ2-5, with D tentatively TRBD1 or TRBD2 (8 bases each). The sequence runs out 3 residues before the end of the CDR3; the remainder is reconstructed from the germline J gene. The CDR3 has 13 amino acids. Germline-derived CDR1 and CDR2 are SEHNR and FQNEAQ (reference sequence). V gave up 10 bases and J gave up 7 bases, with 19 bases separating them.

About this clone itself: Read coverage stops 3 residues before the CDR3 terminus; the germline J gene supplies the remainder. The chain uses TRBV6-2 or TRBV6-3 and TRBJ2-5; TRBD1 agrees at 8 bases. The V gene's germline CDR1 is MNHEY and CDR2 SVGEGT. CDR3 length equals 14 residues. V was clipped by 7 bases and J by 5 bases; unmatched bases: 9. The CDR3 here is CASTTGGTRETQYF. CDR3 DNA (partial): TGTGCCAGCACCACAGGGGGGACCAGGGAGACC.

This clone was recorded a few times. The observed sequence ends 3 residues before the CDR3 terminus, with the missing tail filled in from the germline J gene. The chain is built from TRBV6-2 or TRBV6-3 and TRBJ2-7, with 10 bases aligning to TRBD2. CDR1 MNHEY and CDR2 SVGEGT come from the germline V gene. The CDR3 has 15 amino acids. With 2 bases clipped from V and 3 bases from J, the junction kept 4 bases outside the gene matches. The CDR3 here is CASSYSLAGDYEQYF. CDR3 DNA (partial): TGTGCCAGCAGTTACAGTCTAGCGGGGGACTACGAG.

In the case of this clone: The read ends 3 residues before the CDR3 terminus; that terminus is restored from the germline J gene. V and J are TRBV23-1 and TRBJ2-6; TRBD1 matches at 7 bases. TRBV23-1 is placed among ORFs of uncertain function. CDR3 length: 21 amino acids. Trimming at V came to 0 bases and at J to 0 bases, leaving 14 bases not matched to a gene. The CDR3 bases that were read are TGCGCCAGCAGTCAATCTAATGGTTTTGACAGGGAATACTCTGGGGCCAACGTC. Protein sequence: CASSQSNGFDREYSGANV. From start to end, the CDR3 is CASSQSNGFDREYSGANVLTF.

This clone was detected only a few times. The read terminates 3 residues before the CDR3 end, so the remaining end is supplied by the germline J gene. This sequence joins TRBV7-9 and TRBJ1-1; a weak D match, TRBD1 (5 bases). CDR1 and CDR2 (germline): SEHNR, FQNEAQ (reference sequence). There are 14 residues in the CDR3. Trimming took off 6 bases at V and 6 bases at J, with 17 bases between the two ends. The covered CDR3 bases are TGTGCCAGCAGGGCGGGGACTCCGACACCTGAA. Residues: CASRAGTPTPE. The entire CDR3 is CASRAGTPTPEAFF.

The part of the CDR3 DNA that was read is TGTGCCAGCAGCTTCGGGAGGGGGACGGGGGGAGAGACC. Translation gives CASSFGRGTGGET. The full CDR3 is CASSFGRGTGGETQYF. The chain combines TRBV7-6 with TRBJ2-5, with 8 bases aligning to TRBD2. The read is 3 residues too short to cover the CDR3 end, so that end is filled in from the germline J gene. The CDR3 is 16 residues long. Trimming cost V 3 bases and J 4 bases; bases outside gene matches: 10. Per the germline V gene, CDR1 is SGHVS and CDR2 is FNYEAQ. The full variable domain, rest sourced from reference TRBV7-6 and TRBJ2-5, is GAGVSQSPRYKVTKRGQDVALRCDPISGHVSLYWYRQALGQGPEFLTYFNYEAQQDKSGLPNDRFSAERPEGSISTLTIQRTEQRDSAMYRCASSFGRGTGGETQYFGPGTRLLVL.

This clone occurred many times. Read sequence stops 3 residues before the CDR3 end, and the germline J gene provides the missing end. The chain carries TRBV20-1 and TRBJ1-1; D remains unclear. Germline-derived CDR1 and CDR2 are DFQATT and SNEGSKA (reference sequence). The CDR3 extends over 12 amino acids. V lost 1 base and J 4 bases, leaving 7 bases between the germline ends. CDR3 residues: CSARVGLTEAFF. Incomplete CDR3 DNA: TGCAGTGCTAGAGTAGGGCTCACTGAA.

This clone has a count of ten or more. The CDR3 goes on 3 residues after the read ends, and that part is filled in from the germline J gene. V and J are TRBV12-5 and TRBJ1-6; possibly TRBD1 for D (5 bases). V lost 4 bases and J lost 0, with 10 bases in between. Germline V gives CDR1 LGHNT, CDR2 FRNRAP. The CDR3 has 16 residues. Incomplete CDR3 DNA: TGTGCTAGTGGTTATTCGGGGGGCTCCTATAATTCACCC. The encoded protein is CASGYSGGSYNSP. The entire CDR3 protein reads CASGYSGGSYNSPLHF.

This clone occurred a few times. CDR3 region: CASSRTGGAYEQYF. The part of the CDR3 DNA that was read is TGTGCCAGTAGTAGGACAGGGGGCGCCTACGAG. The gene calls are TRBV19 and TRBJ2-7; TRBD1 matches 11 bases. Read data end 3 residues before the CDR3 end; the end is taken from the germline J gene. The germline gives CDR1 LNHDA, CDR2 SQIVND (reference sequence). J lost 2 bases, V lost 4 bases, and 1 base had no gene match. The CDR3 is made up of 14 amino acids.

Only a few counts were recorded for this clone. Read coverage stops 3 residues before the CDR3 terminus; the germline J gene supplies the remainder. This chain connects TRBV6-2 or TRBV6-3 to TRBJ2-5; 10 positions match TRBD2. This CDR3 region has 15 residues. V gave up 6 bases and J gave up 2 bases; unmatched junction bases: 6. Germline values: CDR1 MNHEY, CDR2 SVGEGT. The CDR3 sequence is CASRLSGGGQETQYF. CDR3 bases read: TGTGCCAGCAGACTCAGCGGGGGGGGTCAAGAGACC.

This clone was recorded a few times. The sequenced fragment ends 3 residues before the CDR3 boundary, so the rest is inferred from the germline J gene. The chain is built from TRBV18 and TRBJ2-7; TRBD1 is a possible D gene (6 bases). CDR1 is KGHSH and CDR2 is LQKENI in the germline V gene. There are 17 residues in the CDR3. V shed 2 bases and J shed 2 bases, with 19 bases lying between them. This CDR3 is CASSPLPGHQSPYEQYF. Partial CDR3 DNA: TGTGCCAGCTCACCATTGCCGGGACACCAGTCCCCCTACGAG.

This clone was detected a few times. The read halts 3 residues ahead of the CDR3 end, with the missing end drawn from the germline J gene. V gene TRBV7-6 combines with J gene TRBJ2-7; D is perhaps TRBD2 (5 bases). Per the germline V gene, CDR1 is SGHVS and CDR2 is FNYEAQ. This CDR3 contains 14 residues. V was shortened by 5 bases and J by 1 base, with 12 bases between the two germline ends. CDR3 in amino acids: CASSAGLNSYEQYF. The CDR3 DNA, read in part, is TGTGCCAGCAGCGCCGGACTGAATTCCTACGAG.

There are a few counts of this clone. The CDR3 end lies 3 residues beyond the end of the read and is filled in from the germline J gene. The rearrangement links TRBV20-1 to TRBJ2-7; TRBD1 matches at 9 bases. Trimming cost V 4 bases and J 3 bases; bases outside gene matches: 7. The germline gives CDR1 DFQATT, CDR2 SNEGSKA (reference sequence). The CDR3 consists of 14 residues. The DNA read from the CDR3 is TGCAGTGCTACCGGGACAGGGTATTGCTACGAG. Translation gives CSATGTGYCYE. The whole CDR3 sequence reads CSATGTGYCYEQYF.